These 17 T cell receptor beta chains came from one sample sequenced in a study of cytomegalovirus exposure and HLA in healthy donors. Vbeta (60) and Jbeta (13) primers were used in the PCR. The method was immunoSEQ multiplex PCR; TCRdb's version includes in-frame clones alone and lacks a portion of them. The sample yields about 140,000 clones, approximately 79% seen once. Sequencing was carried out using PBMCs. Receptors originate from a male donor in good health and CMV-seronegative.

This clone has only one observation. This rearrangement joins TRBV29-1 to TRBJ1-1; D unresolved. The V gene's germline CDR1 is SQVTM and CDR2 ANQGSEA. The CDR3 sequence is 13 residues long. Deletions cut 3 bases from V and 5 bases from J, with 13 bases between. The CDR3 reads CSVDRARETEAFF. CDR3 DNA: TGCAGCGTTGATAGGGCGCGGGAGACTGAAGCTTTCTTT.

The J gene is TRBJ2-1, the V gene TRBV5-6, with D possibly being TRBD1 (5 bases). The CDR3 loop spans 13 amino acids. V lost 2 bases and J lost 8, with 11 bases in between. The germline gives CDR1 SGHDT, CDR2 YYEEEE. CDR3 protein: CASSLDSQDEQFF. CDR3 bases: TGTGCCAGCAGCTTAGACAGCCAGGATGAGCAGTTCTTC.

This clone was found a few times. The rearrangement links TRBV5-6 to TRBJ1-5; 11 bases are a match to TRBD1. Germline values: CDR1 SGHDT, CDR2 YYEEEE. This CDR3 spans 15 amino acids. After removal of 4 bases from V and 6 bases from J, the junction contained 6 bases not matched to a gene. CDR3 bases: TGTGCCAGCAGCGCTGGGACAGGGGGGAGTCAGCCCCAGCATTTT. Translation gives CASSAGTGGSQPQHF.

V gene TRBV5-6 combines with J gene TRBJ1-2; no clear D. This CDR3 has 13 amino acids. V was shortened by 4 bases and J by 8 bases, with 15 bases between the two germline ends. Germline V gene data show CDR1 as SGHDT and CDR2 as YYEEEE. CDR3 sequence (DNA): TGTGCCAGCAGCGCGCACAGAAGTGTGGGCTACACCTTC. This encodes CASSAHRSVGYTF.

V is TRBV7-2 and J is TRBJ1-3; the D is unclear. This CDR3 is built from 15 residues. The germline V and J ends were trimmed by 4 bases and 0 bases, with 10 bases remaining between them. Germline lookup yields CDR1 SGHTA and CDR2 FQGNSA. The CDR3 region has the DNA TGTGCCAGCAGCTCCCGTCGCAGCTCTGGAAACACCATATATTTT. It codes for CASSSRRSSGNTIYF. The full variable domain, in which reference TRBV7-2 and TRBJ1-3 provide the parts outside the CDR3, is GAGVSQSPSNKVTEKGKDVELRCDPISGHTALYWYRQSLGQGLEFLIYFQGNSAPDKSGLPSDRFSAERTGGSVSTLTIQRTQQEDSAVYLCASSSRRSSGNTIYFGEGSWLTVV.

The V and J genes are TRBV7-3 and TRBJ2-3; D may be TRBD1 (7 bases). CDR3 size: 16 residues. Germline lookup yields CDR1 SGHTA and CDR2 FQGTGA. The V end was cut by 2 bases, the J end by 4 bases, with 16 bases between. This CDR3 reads CASSLGVGGGPDTQYF. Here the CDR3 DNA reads TGTGCCAGCAGCTTAGGGGTAGGAGGGGGCCCAGATACGCAGTATTTT.

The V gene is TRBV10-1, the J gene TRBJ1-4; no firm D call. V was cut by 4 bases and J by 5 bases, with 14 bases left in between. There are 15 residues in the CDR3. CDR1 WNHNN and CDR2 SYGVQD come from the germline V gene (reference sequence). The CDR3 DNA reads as TGCGCCAGCAGTGTCCGGACCGGGATCAATGAAAAACTGTTTTTT. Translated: CASSVRTGINEKLFF.

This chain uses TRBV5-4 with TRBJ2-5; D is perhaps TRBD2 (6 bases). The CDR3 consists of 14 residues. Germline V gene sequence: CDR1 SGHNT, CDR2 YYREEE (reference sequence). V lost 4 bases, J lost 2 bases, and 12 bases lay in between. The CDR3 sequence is CASSPRTTQETQYF. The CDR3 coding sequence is TGTGCCAGCAGCCCTAGGACTACTCAAGAGACCCAGTACTTC.

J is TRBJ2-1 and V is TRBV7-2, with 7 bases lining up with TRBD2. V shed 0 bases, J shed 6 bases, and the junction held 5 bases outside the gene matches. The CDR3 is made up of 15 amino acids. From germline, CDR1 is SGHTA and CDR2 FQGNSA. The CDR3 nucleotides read TGTGCCAGCAGCTTAGCTAGCGGGCTATCCAATGAGCAGTTCTTC. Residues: CASSLASGLSNEQFF.

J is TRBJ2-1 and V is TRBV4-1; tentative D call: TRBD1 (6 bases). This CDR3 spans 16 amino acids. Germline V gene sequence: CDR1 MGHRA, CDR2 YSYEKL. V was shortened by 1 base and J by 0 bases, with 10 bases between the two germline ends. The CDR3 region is CASSQAGQSSYNEQFF. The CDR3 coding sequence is TGCGCCAGCAGCCAAGCCGGACAGTCCTCCTACAATGAGCAGTTCTTC.

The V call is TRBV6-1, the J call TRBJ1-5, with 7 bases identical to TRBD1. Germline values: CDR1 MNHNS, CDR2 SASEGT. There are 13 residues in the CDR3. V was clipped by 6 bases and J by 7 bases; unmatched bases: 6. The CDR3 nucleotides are TGTGCCAGCAGAACAGGGGTGGGACAGCCCCAGCATTTT. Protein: CASRTGVGQPQHF.

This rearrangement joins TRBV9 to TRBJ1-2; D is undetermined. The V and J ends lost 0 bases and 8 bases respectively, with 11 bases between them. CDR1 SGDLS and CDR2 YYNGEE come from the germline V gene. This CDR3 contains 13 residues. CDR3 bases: TGTGCCAGCAGCGTAGTAGGGTCGGGAGGCTACACCTTC. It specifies CASSVVGSGGYTF.

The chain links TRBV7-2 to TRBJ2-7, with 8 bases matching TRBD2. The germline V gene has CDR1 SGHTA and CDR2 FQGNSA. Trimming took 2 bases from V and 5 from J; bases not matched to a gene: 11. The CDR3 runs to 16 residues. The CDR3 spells CASSLSGTGGQDEQYF. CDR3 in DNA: TGTGCCAGCAGCTTATCCGGAACGGGGGGGCAAGACGAGCAGTACTTC.

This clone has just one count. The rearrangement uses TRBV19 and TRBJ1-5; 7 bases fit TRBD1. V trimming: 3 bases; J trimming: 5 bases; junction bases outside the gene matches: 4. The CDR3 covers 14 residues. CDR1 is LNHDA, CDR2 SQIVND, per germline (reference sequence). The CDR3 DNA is TGTGCCAGTAGTATTTGGGACAGTTATCAGCCCCAGCATTTT. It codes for CASSIWDSYQPQHF. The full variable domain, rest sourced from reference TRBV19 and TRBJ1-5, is DGGITQSPKYLFRKEGQNVTLSCEQNLNHDAMYWYRQDPGQGLRLIYYSQIVNDFQKGDIAEGYSVSREKKESFPLTVTSAQKNPTAFYLCASSIWDSYQPQHFGDGTRLSIL.

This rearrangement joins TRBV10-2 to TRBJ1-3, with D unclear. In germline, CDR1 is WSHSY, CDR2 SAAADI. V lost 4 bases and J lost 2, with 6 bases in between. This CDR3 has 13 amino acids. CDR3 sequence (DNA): TGCGCCAGCAGTGGTGCGACTGGAAACACCATATATTTT. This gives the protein CASSGATGNTIYF.

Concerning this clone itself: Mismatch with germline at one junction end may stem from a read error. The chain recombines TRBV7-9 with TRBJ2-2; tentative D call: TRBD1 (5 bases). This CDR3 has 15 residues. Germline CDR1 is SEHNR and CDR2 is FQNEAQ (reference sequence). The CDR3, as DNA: TGTTCCAGCAGCTTACCAGGGAAAGACACCGGGGAGCTGTTTTTT. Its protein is CSSSLPGKDTGELFF.

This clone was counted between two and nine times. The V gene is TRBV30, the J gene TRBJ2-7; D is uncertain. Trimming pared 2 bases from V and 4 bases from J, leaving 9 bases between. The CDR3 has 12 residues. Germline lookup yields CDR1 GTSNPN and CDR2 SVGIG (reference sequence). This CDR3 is CAWSLVSYEQYF. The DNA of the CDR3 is TGTGCCTGGAGTCTAGTGTCATACGAGCAGTACTTC. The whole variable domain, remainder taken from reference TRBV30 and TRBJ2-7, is SQTIHQWPATLVQPVGSPLSLECTVEGTSNPNLYWYRQAAGRGLQLLFYSVGIGQISSEVPQNLSASRPQDRQFILSSKKLLLSDSGFYLCAWSLVSYEQYFGPGTRLTVT.